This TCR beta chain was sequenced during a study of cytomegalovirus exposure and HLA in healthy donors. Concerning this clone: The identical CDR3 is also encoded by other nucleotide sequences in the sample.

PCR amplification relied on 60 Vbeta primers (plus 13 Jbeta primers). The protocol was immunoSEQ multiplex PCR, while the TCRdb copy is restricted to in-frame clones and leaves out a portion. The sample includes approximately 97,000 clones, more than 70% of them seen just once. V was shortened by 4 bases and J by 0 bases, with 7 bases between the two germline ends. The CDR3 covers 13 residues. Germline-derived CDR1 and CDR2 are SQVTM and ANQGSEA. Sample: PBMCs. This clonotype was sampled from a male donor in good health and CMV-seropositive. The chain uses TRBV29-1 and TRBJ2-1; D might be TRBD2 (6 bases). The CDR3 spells CSVAGGSYNEQFF. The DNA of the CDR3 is TGCAGCGTTGCCGGGGGCTCCTACAATGAGCAGTTCTTC.